Shown below are 10 T cell receptor beta chains from a single sample sequenced in a study of identifying expanded T cells in peripheral blood. Sequencing was performed with immunoSEQ multiplex PCR; in TCRdb, only in-frame clones are kept and a portion is missing. This sample has 84,000 or so clones, with approximately 90% found just once. The sample taken for sequencing was blood. All receptors come from a person aged 18-70 years in good health.

The rearrangement links TRBV18 to TRBJ1-2, with TRBD1 matching 11 bases. J was trimmed by 4 bases and V by 1 base; bases with no gene match: 14. Germline V CDR1 and CDR2: KGHSH, LQKENI. The CDR3 is 19 amino acids. The CDR3: CASSPLALGTGGRGYGYTF. The CDR3, as DNA: TGTGCCAGCTCACCACTAGCCCTTGGGACAGGGGGACGGGGCTATGGCTACACCTTC.

The chain combines TRBV7-8 with TRBJ1-2; 7 nucleotides agree with TRBD1. The germline V gene encodes CDR1 SGHVS and CDR2 FQNEAQ. The junction had 0 bases not matched to a gene; V was cut back by 2 bases and J by 3 bases. The CDR3 contains 13 residues. The CDR3 loop reads CASSLTGDYGYTF. The CDR3 coding sequence is TGTGCCAGCAGCTTAACAGGGGACTATGGCTACACCTTC.

The V and J genes are TRBV9 and TRBJ2-7, with no clear D. This CDR3 is 14 amino acids long. The V and J ends lost 2 bases and 5 bases respectively, with 14 bases between them. The V gene's germline CDR1 is SGDLS and CDR2 YYNGEE. CDR3 sequence reads: CASSVSHTRNEQYF. CDR3 nucleotides: TGTGCCAGCAGCGTTAGCCACACGAGGAACGAGCAGTACTTC.

The gene calls are TRBV7-9 and TRBJ2-1, with D uncertain. There are 13 residues in the CDR3. Germline CDR1 is SEHNR and CDR2 is FQNEAQ (reference sequence). Deletions cut 5 bases from V and 12 bases from J, with 17 bases between. CDR3: CASSPQTVNRQFF. CDR3 in DNA: TGTGCCAGCAGCCCTCAAACAGTTAATAGGCAGTTCTTC.

The chain carries TRBV27 and TRBJ1-5; D unclear. The CDR3 runs 13 residues. Trimming left V 0 bases short and J 6 bases short, with 6 bases between. Germline V gives CDR1 MNHEY, CDR2 SMNVEV (reference sequence). The CDR3 loop reads CASSLSGFQPQHF. The CDR3 coding sequence is TGTGCCAGCAGTTTATCAGGGTTTCAGCCCCAGCATTTT.

This chain joins TRBV28 and TRBJ1-3; TRBD1 matches at 7 bases. This CDR3 spans 15 amino acids. The V segment lost 5 bases and the J segment 4 bases; nucleotides outside the gene matches: 8. Germline V gene sequence: CDR1 MDHEN, CDR2 SYDVKM. The CDR3 coding sequence is TGTGCCAGCAGTCTCCCCCGGACAGGCGGAAACACCATATATTTT. Translating it yields CASSLPRTGGNTIYF. Based on the CDR3 plus reference TRBV28 and TRBJ1-3, the full variable domain is DVKVTQSSRYLVKRTGEKVFLECVQDMDHENMFWYRQDPGLGLRLIYFSYDVKMKEKGDIPEGYSVSREKKERFSLILESASTNQTSMYLCASSLPRTGGNTIYFGEGSWLTVV.

The chain is built from TRBV2 and TRBJ2-3, with TRBD2 matching 11 bases. V gave up 7 bases and J gave up 3 bases; unmatched junction bases: 6. Germline values: CDR1 SNHLY, CDR2 FYNNEI. The CDR3 is 15 amino acids. CDR3 region: CASNLLAGGTDTQYF. For the CDR3, the DNA is TGTGCCAGCAACCTCCTAGCGGGAGGTACAGATACGCAGTATTTT.

The genes are TRBV5-1 and TRBJ1-4; 8 bases are shared with TRBD1. The CDR3 has 15 residues. Trimming cost V 4 bases and J 8 bases; bases outside gene matches: 10. In germline, CDR1 is SGHRS, CDR2 YFSETQ. The CDR3 loop reads CASSPVRGLKEKLFF. The CDR3 DNA is TGCGCCAGCAGCCCCGTCAGGGGGCTGAAGGAAAAACTGTTTTTT. Full variable domain (remainder filled in from reference TRBV5-1 and TRBJ1-4): KAGVTQTPRYLIKTRGQQVTLSCSPISGHRSVSWYQQTPGQGLQFLFEYFSETQRNKGNFPGRFSGRQFSNSRSEMNVSTLELGDSALYLCASSPVRGLKEKLFFGSGTQLSVL.

The V gene is TRBV27, the J gene TRBJ1-5; D is possibly TRBD1 (6 bases). This CDR3 is built from 14 residues. The germline V gene has CDR1 MNHEY and CDR2 SMNVEV (reference sequence). Trimming shortened V by 2 bases and J by 7 bases, and 12 bases separated the two germline ends. The CDR3 sequence: CASSLTGFQQPQHF. CDR3 in DNA: TGTGCCAGCAGTTTAACAGGGTTCCAACAGCCCCAGCATTTT.

The rearrangement links TRBV18 to TRBJ1-2; 7 positions agree with TRBD1. V lost 3 bases and J lost 6; bases outside the gene matches: 4. In germline, CDR1 is KGHSH, CDR2 LQKENI. The CDR3 has 13 amino acids. Here the CDR3 reads CASSPEGANGYTF. The CDR3 DNA follows: TGTGCCAGCTCACCGGAGGGGGCCAATGGCTACACCTTC.